Included here is one TCR beta chain sequence, with context. The antigen is not known. These data belong to a study of cytomegalovirus exposure and HLA in healthy donors. The CDR3 length is 14 residues. CDR1 SGHTA and CDR2 FQGTGA come from the germline V gene. J lost 4 bases, V lost 5 bases, and 7 bases had no gene match. Primers for the PCR totalled 60 Vbeta and 13 Jbeta. Clones were read by immunoSEQ multiplex PCR, and TCRdb kept only the in-frame ones, dropping some. The sample includes about 200,000 clones, roughly 83% of them seen just once. The study's findings and limits: Later analysis identified a missense DCLRE1C variant that was linked to TCR beta V- and J-gene trimming. HLA allele associations emerged for under 20,000 TCR beta sequences in a later analysis, at 0.05 false discovery rate.

The genes are TRBV7-3 and TRBJ1-2; TRBD1 matches at 7 bases. This TCR was sampled from a girl aged 10-17 years in good health and CMV-seronegative. Specimen: PBMCs. The DNA for the CDR3 is TGTGCCAGCAGCCCATTAGGGACAGCCTATGGCTACACCTTC. This gives the protein CASSPLGTAYGYTF.